The 19 T cell receptor beta chains reported below all come from one sample, sequenced in a study of CD8 T cells in ankylosing spondylitis. Study-wide results and caveats: Characteristic, it appeared, of ankylosing spondylitis blood was a TCR beta motif of eight highly homologous variants.

TCRdb fed the 5' RACE reads into MiXCR, producing one record per CDR3 protein. The sample shows under 450,000 distinct CDR3 sequences, roughly a sixth of them seen only once. Antigens for these TCRs are unknown. Material for sequencing was blood, either unsorted or a sorted T cell fraction (not recorded which). The source of these receptors is a male donor with ankylosing spondylitis.

This chain uses TRBV20-1 with TRBJ2-1; 13 bases are a match to TRBD2. V gave up 6 bases and J gave up 2 bases; unmatched junction bases: 4. Per germline, CDR1 DFQATT and CDR2 SNEGSKA (reference sequence). This CDR3 has 15 amino acids. As DNA, the CDR3 is TGCAGTGCAAAACTAGCGGGAGGGCCCTACAATGAGCAGTTCTTC. It specifies CSAKLAGGPYNEQFF.

CDR3 in amino acids: CASQRGQQSYEQYF. In DNA form, the CDR3 reads TGTGCCAGTCAGAGGGGACAGCAATCCTACGAGCAGTACTTC. This chain uses TRBV5-4 with TRBJ2-7; 7 bases map to TRBD1. Germline CDR1 and CDR2: SGHNT and YYREEE (reference sequence). Losses at the gene ends were 8 bases for V and 1 base for J; bases not matched to a gene: 9. CDR3 length: 14 amino acids.

The V and J genes are TRBV21-1 and TRBJ2-1; the D call in the table, TRBD1, was not verified against the DNA. TRBV21-1 is shown as a pseudogene. The CDR3 length is 16 residues. CDR3 sequence: CASSTNRDGIYNEQFF. The CDR3 DNA sequence: TGTGCCAGCAGCACCAACCGGGACGGGATCTACAATGAGCAGTTCTTC.

The CDR3 is CAISDRTGLSSSGNTIYF. The CDR3 bases are TGTGCCATCAGTGATAGGACAGGGTTGAGCAGCTCTGGAAACACCATATATTTT. The gene calls are TRBV10-3 and TRBJ1-3; 8 nucleotides agree with TRBD1. Germline V CDR1 and CDR2: ENHRY, SYGVKD. V trimming: 3 bases; J trimming: 0 bases; junction bases outside the gene matches: 10. CDR3 length equals 18 residues.

The sample holds a few counts of this clonotype. The J gene is TRBJ2-7, the V gene TRBV20-1; 8 positions agree with TRBD2. The CDR3 covers 15 residues. J gave up 5 bases and V 5 bases, and 14 bases lay outside the gene matches. Germline lookup yields CDR1 DFQATT and CDR2 SNEGSKA (reference sequence). CDR3 bases: TGCAGTGCTCACGGGACTAGGAGCCCCATCCACGAGCAGTACTTC. The encoded protein is CSAHGTRSPIHEQYF.

This clonotype was observed a handful of times. The chain recombines TRBV7-9 with TRBJ2-1, with 7 bases that match TRBD1. J was trimmed by 3 bases and V by 3 bases; bases with no gene match: 5. The CDR3 sequence is 15 residues long. Germline CDR1 and CDR2: SEHNR and FQNEAQ (reference sequence). CDR3 DNA: TGTGCCAGCAGCTTGGGACAGCCAAACTACAATGAGCAGTTCTTC. Protein sequence: CASSLGQPNYNEQFF. Complete variable domain (other parts from reference TRBV7-9 and TRBJ2-1): DTGVSQNPRHKITKRGQNVTFRCDPISEHNRLYWYRQTLGQGPEFLTYFQNEAQLEKSRLLSDRFSAERPKGSFSTLEIQRTEQGDSAMYLCASSLGQPNYNEQFFGPGTRLTVL.

This sequence joins TRBV7-2 and TRBJ2-1, with TRBD2 identical over 9 bases. The CDR3 has 15 residues. V shed 5 bases, J shed 8 bases, and the junction held 10 bases outside the gene matches. The germline gives CDR1 SGHTA, CDR2 FQGNSA. CDR3 bases: TGTGCCAGCAGCCCCTCATTAGCGGGAGTCTATGAGCAGTTCTTC. Amino acids: CASSPSLAGVYEQFF.

This clonotype occurred a few times. The DNA of the CDR3 is TGCGCCAGCAGCCAAGATCCCAACTCGCCCGGGGAGCTGTTTTTT. This sequence encodes CASSQDPNSPGELFF. The chain combines TRBV4-3 with TRBJ2-2; no clear D gene. Germline V gene sequence: CDR1 LGHNA, CDR2 YSLEER. CDR3 size: 15 residues. V lost 0 bases to trimming and J lost 6 bases, with 11 bases between them.

CDR3 amino acids: CASSSGTGGWNTEAFF. In DNA, the CDR3 is TGTGCCAGCAGTTCTGGGACAGGGGGCTGGAACACTGAAGCTTTCTTT. The chain is built from TRBV5-6 and TRBJ1-1, with 12 bases that match TRBD1. Looked up from germline, CDR1 is SGHDT and CDR2 is YYEEEE. V trimming: 5 bases; J trimming: 1 base; junction bases outside the gene matches: 6. This CDR3 comprises 16 residues.

The chain carries TRBV12-3 or TRBV12-4 and TRBJ2-1; D might be TRBD1 (5 bases). V was trimmed by 3 bases and J by 3 bases, leaving 12 bases between them. The CDR3 loop spans 15 amino acids. The CDR3 spells CASSFGQGNYNEQFF. In DNA, the CDR3 is TGTGCCAGCAGTTTCGGTCAGGGAAACTACAATGAGCAGTTCTTC.

V is TRBV28 and J is TRBJ1-2; no firm D call. The CDR3 runs to 15 residues. Germline CDR1 reads MDHEN; CDR2 reads SYDVKM. With 3 bases removed from V and 3 bases from J, the gap between germline ends came to 14 bases. The CDR3 loop reads CASSLGGPGDYGYTF. DNA of the CDR3: TGTGCCAGCAGTTTGGGAGGACCCGGCGACTATGGCTACACCTTC.

This clonotype appeared a few times. The V call is TRBV7-9, the J call TRBJ2-1; 8 bases line up with TRBD2. The CDR3 contains 15 residues. Germline V gene sequence: CDR1 SEHNR, CDR2 FQNEAQ (reference sequence). Germline trimming cut 5 bases from V and 4 bases from J; bases unmatched to any gene: 7. CDR3 region: CASSQSGSRYNEQFF. In DNA form, the CDR3 reads TGTGCCAGCAGCCAAAGCGGGAGTAGGTACAATGAGCAGTTCTTC.

The chain combines TRBV6-1 with TRBJ2-3, with 8 bases identical to TRBD1. The CDR3 contains 16 residues. CDR1 MNHNS and CDR2 SASEGT come from the germline V gene. V gave up 6 bases and J gave up 3 bases; unmatched junction bases: 11. This CDR3 is CASSPKMDRVTDTQYF. CDR3 DNA: TGTGCCAGCAGCCCGAAAATGGACAGGGTTACAGATACGCAGTATTTT.

This clonotype was observed at least ten times. V is TRBV12-3 or TRBV12-4 and J is TRBJ1-3, with D perhaps matching TRBD1 (5 bases). CDR3 length equals 16 residues. V dropped 3 bases and J dropped 0 bases, with 12 bases sitting between them. CDR3 sequence reads: CASSLGGSPSGNTIYF. The CDR3 DNA is TGTGCCAGCAGTTTGGGGGGGTCCCCCTCTGGAAACACCATATATTTT.

This clonotype was counted a few times. The V and J genes are TRBV29-1 and TRBJ1-1, with D possibly matching TRBD1 (5 bases). Trimming cost V 7 bases and J 4 bases, with 10 bases left between them. The CDR3 spans 11 residues. Germline V gives CDR1 SQVTM, CDR2 ANQGSEA. The CDR3 is CSALRGTEAFF. The CDR3 DNA sequence: TGCAGCGCCCTTAGGGGCACTGAAGCTTTCTTT.

This chain joins TRBV18 and TRBJ2-5, with D perhaps TRBD2 (5 bases). The CDR3 length is 16 residues. V lost 0 bases and J lost 0, with 11 bases in between. CDR1 KGHSH and CDR2 LQKENI come from the germline V gene. CDR3 DNA sequence: TGTGCCAGCTCACCACCGAGGGCAGCGTACCAAGAGACCCAGTACTTC. As protein: CASSPPRAAYQETQYF.

The rearrangement joins TRBV11-2 to TRBJ2-1; 9 bases are shared with TRBD2. Trimming at V came to 2 bases and at J to 3 bases, leaving 5 bases not matched to a gene. The CDR3 is made up of 16 amino acids. From germline, CDR1 is SGHAT and CDR2 FQNNGV. The CDR3 DNA sequence: TGTGCCAGCAGCTTAAATAGCGGGAGAGTCTACAATGAGCAGTTCTTC. Translating it yields CASSLNSGRVYNEQFF.

This clonotype was detected only a few times. The V gene is TRBV11-2, the J gene TRBJ1-4; 9 nucleotides line up with TRBD1. This CDR3 is built from 18 residues. V dropped 1 base and J dropped 8; count of bases not matched to a gene: 14. CDR1 and CDR2 (germline): SGHAT, FQNNGV. The CDR3 region has the DNA TGTGCCAGCAGCTTAGTCATCTCCGGGACAGGGTGGAGGGAAAAACTGTTTTTT. Amino acids: CASSLVISGTGWREKLFF.

This chain connects TRBV29-1 to TRBJ2-1, with 12 bases lining up with TRBD2. Germline V gene sequence: CDR1 SQVTM, CDR2 ANQGSEA. The CDR3 is 15 residues long. J gave up 6 bases and V 1 base, and 4 bases lay outside the gene matches. The CDR3 DNA sequence: TGCAGCGTTGAAGGGGGACTAGCGGGCCCCAATGAGCAGTTCTTC. Amino acid sequence: CSVEGGLAGPNEQFF.